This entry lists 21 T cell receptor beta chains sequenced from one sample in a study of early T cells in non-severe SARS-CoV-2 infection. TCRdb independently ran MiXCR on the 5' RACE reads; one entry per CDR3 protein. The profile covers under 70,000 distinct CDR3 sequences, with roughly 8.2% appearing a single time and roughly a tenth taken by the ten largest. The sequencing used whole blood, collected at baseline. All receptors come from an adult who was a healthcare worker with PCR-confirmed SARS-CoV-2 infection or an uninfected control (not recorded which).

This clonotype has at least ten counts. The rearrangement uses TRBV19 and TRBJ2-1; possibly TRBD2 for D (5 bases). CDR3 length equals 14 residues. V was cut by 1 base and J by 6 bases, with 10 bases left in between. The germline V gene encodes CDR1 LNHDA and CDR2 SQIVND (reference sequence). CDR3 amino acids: CASSIVSGSNEQFF. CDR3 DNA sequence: TGTGCCAGTAGTATAGTATCGGGGAGCAATGAGCAGTTCTTC.

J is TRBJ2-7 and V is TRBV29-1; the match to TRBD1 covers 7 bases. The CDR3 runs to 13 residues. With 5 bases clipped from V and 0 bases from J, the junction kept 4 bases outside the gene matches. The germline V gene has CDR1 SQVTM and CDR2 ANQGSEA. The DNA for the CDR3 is TGCAGCGTTCTGACAGGGAGCTCCTACGAGCAGTACTTC. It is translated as CSVLTGSSYEQYF.

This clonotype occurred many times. DNA of the CDR3: TGCGCCAGCAGCCGGACTAGCGGGAGTGCCGGGGAGCTGTTTTTT. Amino acids: CASSRTSGSAGELFF. The chain carries TRBV4-1 and TRBJ2-2, with 13 bases aligning to TRBD2. The length of the CDR3 is 15 residues. V gave up 4 bases and J gave up 6 bases; unmatched junction bases: 2. Germline loops: CDR1 MGHRA, CDR2 YSYEKL.

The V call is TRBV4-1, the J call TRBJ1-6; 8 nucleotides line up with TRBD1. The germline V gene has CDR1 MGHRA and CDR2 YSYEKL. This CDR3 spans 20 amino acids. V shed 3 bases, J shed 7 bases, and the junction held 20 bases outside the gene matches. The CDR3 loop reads CASSQLQEWDFRGPNSPLHF. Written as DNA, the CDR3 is TGCGCCAGCAGCCAGCTACAGGAGTGGGACTTCAGGGGGCCGAATTCACCCCTCCACTTT.

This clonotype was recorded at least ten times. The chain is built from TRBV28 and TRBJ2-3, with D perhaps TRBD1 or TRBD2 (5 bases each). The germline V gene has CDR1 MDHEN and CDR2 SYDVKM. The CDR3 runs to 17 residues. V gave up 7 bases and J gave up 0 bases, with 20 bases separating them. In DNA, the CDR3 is TGTGCCAGCACCCCCCCTAGGGACGGATTAAGCACAGATACGCAGTATTTT. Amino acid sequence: CASTPPRDGLSTDTQYF.

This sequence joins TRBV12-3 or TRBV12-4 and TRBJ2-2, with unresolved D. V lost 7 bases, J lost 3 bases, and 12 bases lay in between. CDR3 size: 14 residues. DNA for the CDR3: TGTGCCAGCACCATACTTGGGGACACCGGGGAGCTGTTTTTT. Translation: CASTILGDTGELFF.

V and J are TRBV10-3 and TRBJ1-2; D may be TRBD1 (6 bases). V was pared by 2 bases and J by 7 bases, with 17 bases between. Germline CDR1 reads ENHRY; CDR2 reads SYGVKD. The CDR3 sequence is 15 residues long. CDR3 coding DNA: TGTGCCATCAGTGAGCCAACAGGGAACCCCCTTGGCTACACCTTC. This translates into CAISEPTGNPLGYTF.

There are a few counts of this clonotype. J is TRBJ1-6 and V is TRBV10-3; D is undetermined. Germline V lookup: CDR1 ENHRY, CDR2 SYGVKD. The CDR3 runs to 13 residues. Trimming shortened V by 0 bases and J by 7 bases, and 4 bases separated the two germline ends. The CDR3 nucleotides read TGTGCCATCAGTGAGTCGTGGAATTCACCCCTCCACTTT. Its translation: CAISESWNSPLHF.

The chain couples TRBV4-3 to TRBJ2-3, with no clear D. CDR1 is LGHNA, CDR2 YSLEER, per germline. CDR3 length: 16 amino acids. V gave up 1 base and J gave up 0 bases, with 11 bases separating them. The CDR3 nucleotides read TGCGCCAGCAGCCAAGCCGTGACAATCAGCACAGATACGCAGTATTTT. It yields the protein CASSQAVTISTDTQYF.

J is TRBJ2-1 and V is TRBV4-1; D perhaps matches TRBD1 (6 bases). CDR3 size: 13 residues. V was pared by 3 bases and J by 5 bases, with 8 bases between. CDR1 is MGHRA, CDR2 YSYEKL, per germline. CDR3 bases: TGCGCCAGCAGCCAGGCAGGGGACAATGAGCAGTTCTTC. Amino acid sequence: CASSQAGDNEQFF.

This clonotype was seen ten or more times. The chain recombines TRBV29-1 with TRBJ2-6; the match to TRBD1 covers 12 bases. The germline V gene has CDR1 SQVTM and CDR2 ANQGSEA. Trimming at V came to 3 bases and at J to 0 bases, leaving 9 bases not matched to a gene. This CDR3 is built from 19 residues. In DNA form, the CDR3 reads TGCAGCGTTGACGGGACAGGGGGCAGTACGAGCTCTGGGGCCAACGTCCTGACTTTC. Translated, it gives CSVDGTGGSTSSGANVLTF.

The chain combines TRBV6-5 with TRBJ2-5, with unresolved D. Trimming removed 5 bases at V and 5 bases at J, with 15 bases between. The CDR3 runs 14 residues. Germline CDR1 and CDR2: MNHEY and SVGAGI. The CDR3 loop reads CASSRLDGRETQYF. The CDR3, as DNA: TGTGCCAGCAGTCGGCTGGATGGGCGGGAGACCCAGTACTTC.

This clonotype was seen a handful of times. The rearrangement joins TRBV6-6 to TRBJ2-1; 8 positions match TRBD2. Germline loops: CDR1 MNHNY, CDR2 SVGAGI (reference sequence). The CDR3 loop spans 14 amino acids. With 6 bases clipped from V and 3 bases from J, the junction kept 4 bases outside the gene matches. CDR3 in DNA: TGTGCCAGCAGATTACTAGCGGACTACAATGAGCAGTTCTTC. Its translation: CASRLLADYNEQFF.

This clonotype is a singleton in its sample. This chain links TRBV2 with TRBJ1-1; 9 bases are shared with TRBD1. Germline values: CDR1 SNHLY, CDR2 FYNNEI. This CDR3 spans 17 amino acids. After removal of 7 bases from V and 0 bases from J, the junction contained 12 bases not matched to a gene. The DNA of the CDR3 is TGTGCCAGCAAGAGTTTATGGGGGACAGGGATGAACACTGAAGCTTTCTTT. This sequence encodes CASKSLWGTGMNTEAFF.

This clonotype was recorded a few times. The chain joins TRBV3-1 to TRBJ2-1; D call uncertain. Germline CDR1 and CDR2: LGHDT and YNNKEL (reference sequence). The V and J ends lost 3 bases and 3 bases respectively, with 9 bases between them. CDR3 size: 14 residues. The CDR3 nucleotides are TGTGCCAGCAGCCACCGGACCGACTACAATGAGCAGTTCTTC. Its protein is CASSHRTDYNEQFF.

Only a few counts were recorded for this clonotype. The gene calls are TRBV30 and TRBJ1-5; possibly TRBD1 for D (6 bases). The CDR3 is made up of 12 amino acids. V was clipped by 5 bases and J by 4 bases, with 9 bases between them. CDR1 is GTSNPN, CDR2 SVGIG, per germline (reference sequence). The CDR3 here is CAWGTPNQPQHF. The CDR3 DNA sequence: TGTGCCTGGGGGACACCGAATCAGCCCCAGCATTTT.

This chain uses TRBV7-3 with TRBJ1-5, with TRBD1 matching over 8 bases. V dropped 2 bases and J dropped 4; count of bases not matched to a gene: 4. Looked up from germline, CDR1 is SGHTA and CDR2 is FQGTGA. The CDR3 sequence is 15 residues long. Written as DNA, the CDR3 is TGTGCCAGCAGCTTAGACAGGGGCCGGAATCAGCCCCAGCATTTT. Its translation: CASSLDRGRNQPQHF.

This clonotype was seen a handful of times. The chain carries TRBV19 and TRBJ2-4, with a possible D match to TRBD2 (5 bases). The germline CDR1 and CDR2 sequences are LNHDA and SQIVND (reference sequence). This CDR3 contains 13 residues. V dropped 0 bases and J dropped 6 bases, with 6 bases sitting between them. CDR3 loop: CASSIDGGNIQYF. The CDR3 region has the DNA TGTGCCAGTAGTATAGATGGAGGAAACATTCAGTACTTC.

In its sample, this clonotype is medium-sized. CDR3 coding DNA: TGTGCCAGCAGTCTCGGTCGCACAGATACGCAGTATTTT. This gives the protein CASSLGRTDTQYF. The chain links TRBV27 to TRBJ2-3; no definite D call. V shed 5 bases and J shed 1 base, with 7 bases lying between them. The CDR3 has 13 residues. The germline V gene has CDR1 MNHEY and CDR2 SMNVEV (reference sequence).

The CDR3 coding sequence is TGTGCCAGCAGTTACTCGAAGTCACAGGGCCACGAGCAGTACTTC. This translates into CASSYSKSQGHEQYF. The rearrangement joins TRBV6-5 to TRBJ2-7; D possibly corresponds to TRBD1 (6 bases). The CDR3 has 15 amino acids. Trimming stripped 0 bases from V and 5 bases from J, with 14 bases between. The germline CDR1 and CDR2 sequences are MNHEY and SVGAGI.

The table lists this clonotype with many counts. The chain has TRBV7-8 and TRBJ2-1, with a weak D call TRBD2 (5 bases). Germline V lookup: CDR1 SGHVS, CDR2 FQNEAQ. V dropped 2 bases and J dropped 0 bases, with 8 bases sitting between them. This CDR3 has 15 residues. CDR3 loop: CASSLSGSSYNEQFF. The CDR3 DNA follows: TGTGCCAGCAGCTTATCGGGATCCTCCTACAATGAGCAGTTCTTC.